This TCR beta chain was sequenced for a study of cytomegalovirus exposure and HLA in healthy donors. Study conclusions and caveats: Accurate HLA-A and HLA-B prediction from TCR beta sequences was reported for most subjects. Later analysis showed TCR association rates varying by HLA locus, highest for DRB1 and lowest for HLA-C.

To note about this clone: What it recognizes is unknown.

The germline CDR1 and CDR2 sequences are MNHNS and SASEGT. The CDR3 is 14 residues long. V lost 4 bases to trimming and J lost 4 bases; unmatched junction nucleotides: 6. The PCR was carried out with 60 Vbeta primers and 13 Jbeta primers. Profiled with immunoSEQ multiplex PCR; TCRdb holds only in-frame clones, not every one. The data hold approximately 100,000 clones, with roughly 85% observed a single time. Sequenced input: PBMCs. The sequence was obtained from a man younger than 40 in good health and CMV-seronegative. The chain carries TRBV6-1 and TRBJ1-2; 7 bases map to TRBD1. The CDR3 nucleotides are TGTGCCAGCAGTGCAACAGGGGTGGGCTATGGCTACACCTTC. Translated: CASSATGVGYGYTF.